This T cell receptor beta chain stems from a study of cytomegalovirus exposure and HLA in healthy donors. Overall study results and limits: Being indistinguishable, some V segments were excluded, TRBV6-2 and TRBV6-3 among them. Through in vitro validation, three CMV-associated chains were shown to be specific for CMV antigens. Data from an earlier analysis indicated that most TCR beta V segments were productive either about 90% or about 30% of the time. Solely CMV serostatus was available to characterize immune exposure.

Trimming left V 0 bases short and J 1 base short, with 11 bases between. Germline V lookup: CDR1 SGHNT, CDR2 YYREEE (reference sequence). The CDR3 sequence is 16 residues long. This clone was picked up a small number of times. Its antigen remains unidentified. In the PCR, 60 Vbeta and 13 Jbeta primers were used. Profiled with immunoSEQ multiplex PCR; TCRdb holds only in-frame clones, not every one. The repertoire has 200,000 or so clones, around 86% of them found once; the top ten carry around 6.3%. This chain joins TRBV5-4 and TRBJ2-1; D might be TRBD2 (6 bases). The sample was PBMCs. The sequence was obtained from a woman aged 45-60 years in good health and CMV-seropositive. The CDR3 region has the DNA TGTGCCAGCAGCTTGGGAGGGACTGATTCCTACAATGAGCAGTTCTTC. Its protein product is CASSLGGTDSYNEQFF.